Described below is a single T cell receptor beta chain sequence and its context. Its binding antigen is unknown. No qualities accompany the bases; no much larger clone lies one base away. Whole blood was collected in K2EDTA tubes by collaborating institutions according to the institutions' own protocols. For TCRbeta analysis, collaborator samples were shipped as frozen whole blood, as isolated PBMCs, or as DNA extracted from either sample type. In the germline V gene, CDR1 corresponds to SQVTM and CDR2 to ANQGSEA. The V and J ends are trimmed by 0 bases and 0 bases, leaving 6 bases between them. The CDR3 goes from the cysteine to the phenylalanine over 13 residues. The DNA shown is the 39-base CDR3, in frame from base 1. The sample belongs to a study of blood T cell repertoires in COVID-19 (dated by TCRdb to the early 2020s). Study-wide context: Samples from collaborators originated in the United States, Italy and Spain and spanned both the acute and convalescent phases of COVID-19. The material from the prospective study consisted of cDNA or gDNA derived from T cells, B-cell-depleted T cells, or PBMCs. The samples were drawn from two sources: the first 160 participants of the ongoing ImmuneRACE study, and about 1,300 subjects contributed by 6 global collaborators. Sample metadata almost always included a de-identified subject ID, COVID-19 status, age in years and sex. The dataset comprised deeply sampled blood TCRbeta repertoires from subjects exposed to, actively infected with, or recovered from COVID-19. Where available, HLA class I and class II types were obtained from metadata supplied by the sample provider rather than from assay-based typing. The repertoires were made available in a free public database intended to serve as a resource for research on the immune response to SARS-CoV-2.

Overall study results and their limits: How much clinical and demographic metadata was included differed by source and by participant, and the metadata was provided uncurated.

TCRbeta CDR3 regions were amplified from genomic DNA using the immunoSEQ Assay, a bias-controlled multiplex PCR. The source study handled its data this way. Nucleated cell counts per sample were estimated from amplification of reference gene primers within the assay. To quantify the absolute abundance of each unique TCRbeta CDR3 rearrangement, sequence reads were collapsed and filtered. For each sample, productive Simpson clonality was calculated by taking the square root of Simpson's diversity index across productive rearrangements. Not all clones reach the TCRdb copy of this immuneACCESS table, which keeps in-frame sequences only. Checked studies attribute under half of the gap to unresolved V genes and leave the rest unexplained. That table is the source of V, J and clone size, and D and trimming were worked out from the DNA. The sample contains some 150,000 clones, approximately 86% of them found a single time. The ten largest clones capture approximately 5.4% of the sample.

Sequences were obtained from peripheral blood. This receptor was identified in a human donor in a cohort sampled during active COVID-19. The chain couples TRBV29-1 to TRBJ2-7; the best D guess is TRBD2, with 5 bases matching. The nucleotides read TGCAGCGTTGAAGAGGGGAGCTCCTACGAGCAGTACTTC. Its translation is CSVEEGSSYEQYF.